Each of the 5 T cell receptor beta chains below was sequenced from the same sample in a study of blood T cell repertoires in COVID-19 (dated by TCRdb to 2020 to 2022). The library was obtained by the immunoSEQ multiplex PCR assay. The immuneACCESS repertoire file appears here via TCRdb, limited to in-frame rearrangements. These files lack a portion of the clones; in checked studies, under half of the deficit traces to unresolved V genes, and the cause of the others is not known. The sample table lists 260,000 or so clones, 85% of them with a count of one. The ten largest clones take up 2% to 3% of the sample. Material: PBMCs or T cells enriched from blood (not recorded which). Receptor source: a woman in her fifties or sixties who had recovered from COVID-19.

J is TRBJ1-1 and V is TRBV6-5; 8 bases map to TRBD1. Per the germline V gene, CDR1 is MNHEY and CDR2 is SVGAGI. V gave up 6 bases and J gave up 6 bases; unmatched junction bases: 9. The CDR3 consists of 14 residues. The CDR3 sequence is CASRNQGAVSEAFF. CDR3 coding DNA: TGTGCCAGCAGGAATCAGGGGGCGGTATCTGAAGCTTTCTTT.

The V and J genes are TRBV10-2 and TRBJ2-7; a possible D gene is TRBD1 (7 bases). The CDR3 spans 13 residues. V was clipped by 8 bases and J by 3 bases, with 14 bases between them. Germline values: CDR1 WSHSY, CDR2 SAAADI. The CDR3 DNA reads TGCGCCAGCCTAGGCGGGGACAGCTACGAGCAGTACTTC. Protein: CASLGGDSYEQYF.

The chain uses TRBV19 and TRBJ1-1, with D perhaps matching TRBD1 (6 bases). V was cut by 7 bases and J by 3 bases, with 12 bases left in between. CDR3 length equals 13 residues. Germline CDR1 reads LNHDA; CDR2 reads SQIVND (reference sequence). The CDR3 DNA sequence: TGTGCCAGTACCTTTCACAGGGACACTGAAGCTTTCTTT. Its translation: CASTFHRDTEAFF.

The chain employs TRBV7-3 and TRBJ1-1; D possibly corresponds to TRBD1 (5 bases). Trimming shortened V by 5 bases and J by 0 bases, and 7 bases separated the two germline ends. The CDR3 contains 13 residues. From germline, CDR1 is SGHTA and CDR2 FQGTGA. The CDR3 DNA reads TGTGCCAGCAGCCCGACAGTGAACACTGAAGCTTTCTTT. It is translated as CASSPTVNTEAFF.

The chain employs TRBV6-5 and TRBJ1-5, with 10 nucleotides matching TRBD1. The CDR3 loop spans 15 amino acids. The ends lost 6 bases at V and 1 base at J; junction bases unmatched: 3. CDR1 and CDR2 (germline): MNHEY, SVGAGI. The CDR3 spells CASRRQGASNQPQHF. As DNA, the CDR3 is TGTGCCAGCAGACGACAGGGGGCCAGCAATCAGCCCCAGCATTTT.